The 24 T cell receptor beta chains reported below all come from one sample, sequenced in a study of T cells in localized non-small cell lung cancer. Profiling relied on immunoSEQ multiplex PCR, and the TCRdb table lists in-frame clones only, not all of them. The sample yields tens of thousands of clones, 70% to 90% seen once. Sequencing used peripheral blood, obtained before any cancer treatment. Receptors were obtained from a male donor at least 60 years old with stage III squamous cell lung carcinoma.

The chain uses TRBV11-2 and TRBJ2-5; D ambiguous. Trimming shortened V by 4 bases and J by 4 bases, and 10 bases separated the two germline ends. CDR1 and CDR2 (germline): SGHAT, FQNNGV. The CDR3 covers 13 residues. The CDR3 nucleotides are TGTGCCAGCAGCTCTGGGGTGCGAGAGACCCAGTACTTC. Its protein product is CASSSGVRETQYF.

The chain couples TRBV5-4 to TRBJ2-5; 7 bases agree with TRBD1. Trimming at V came to 4 bases and at J to 5 bases, leaving 5 bases not matched to a gene. Germline assignment: CDR1 SGHNT and CDR2 YYREEE (reference sequence). The length of the CDR3 is 13 residues. CDR3 loop: CASSLGQWETQYF. CDR3 nucleotides: TGTGCCAGCAGCCTGGGACAGTGGGAGACCCAGTACTTC.

The chain has TRBV11-2 and TRBJ2-5; possibly TRBD2 for D (6 bases). V gave up 4 bases and J gave up 5 bases, with 17 bases separating them. Germline CDR1 reads SGHAT; CDR2 reads FQNNGV. This CDR3 is 15 amino acids long. CDR3 coding DNA: TGTGCCAGCAGCTGGAGGGACCAGGCCTGGGAGACCCAGTACTTC. Amino acid sequence: CASSWRDQAWETQYF.

The gene calls are TRBV6-1 and TRBJ1-1; D might be TRBD1 (6 bases). Germline-derived CDR1 and CDR2 are MNHNS and SASEGT. Trimming took off 3 bases at V and 10 bases at J, with 15 bases between the two ends. There are 13 residues in the CDR3. The CDR3 loop is CASSDSTGARAFF. The CDR3 coding sequence is TGTGCCAGCAGTGACTCTACGGGGGCGCGAGCTTTCTTT.

V usage is TRBV7-3 and J usage is TRBJ2-3, with D tentatively TRBD2 (5 bases). Looked up from germline, CDR1 is SGHTA and CDR2 is FQGTGA. CDR3 length equals 16 residues. Trimming removed 2 bases at V and 0 bases at J, with 12 bases between. The CDR3 here is CASSLGPPGSTDTQYF. DNA of the CDR3: TGTGCCAGCAGCTTAGGCCCTCCGGGGAGCACAGATACGCAGTATTTT.

On this clone itself: Other DNA sequences of this sample code for an identical CDR3. The chain links TRBV18 to TRBJ2-3; no definite D call. Germline values: CDR1 KGHSH, CDR2 LQKENI. The CDR3 covers 13 residues. V gave up 0 bases and J gave up 3 bases, with 4 bases separating them. The CDR3 region has the DNA TGTGCCAGCTCACCACCAGGAACAGATACGCAGTATTTT. Translation gives CASSPPGTDTQYF.

The chain's CDR3 is CASSSRPEEKLFF. The CDR3 region has the DNA TGTGCCAGCAGCTCCAGACCGGAGGAAAAACTGTTTTTT. J is TRBJ1-4 and V is TRBV5-4, with no clear D. CDR3 length: 13 amino acids. Trimming cost V 3 bases and J 8 bases, with 11 bases left between them. The germline V gene has CDR1 SGHNT and CDR2 YYREEE (reference sequence).

J is TRBJ2-1 and V is TRBV29-1; TRBD2 agrees at 8 bases. The V gene's germline CDR1 is SQVTM and CDR2 ANQGSEA. CDR3 length: 14 amino acids. The ends lost 7 bases at V and 3 bases at J; junction bases unmatched: 8. For the CDR3, the DNA is TGCAGCGCCACCCCGGGACTAGACTACAATGAGCAGTTCTTC. Amino acids: CSATPGLDYNEQFF.

This clone was detected only a few times. J is TRBJ2-2 and V is TRBV27; 14 nucleotides agree with TRBD2. Unmatched junction bases numbered 8, after V lost 4 bases and J lost 4 bases. This CDR3 is 18 amino acids long. The germline gives CDR1 MNHEY, CDR2 SMNVEV (reference sequence). CDR3 sequence: CASSSPTSGRAGTGELFF. CDR3 DNA: TGTGCCAGCAGTTCCCCGACTAGCGGGAGGGCCGGCACCGGGGAGCTGTTTTTT.

This clone was counted only a few times. The CDR3 loop reads CASSPRATSSYEQYF. CDR3 nucleotide sequence: TGTGCCAGCAGCCCCCGGGCTACCTCGTCCTACGAGCAGTACTTC. This rearrangement joins TRBV7-8 to TRBJ2-7; D not certain. Trimming left V 5 bases short and J 1 base short, with 15 bases between. This CDR3 has 15 amino acids. CDR1 and CDR2 (germline): SGHVS, FQNEAQ.

V usage is TRBV6-6 and J usage is TRBJ2-7, with D possibly called TRBD1 or TRBD2 (5 bases each). The V and J ends lost 5 bases and 0 bases respectively, with 14 bases between them. The length of the CDR3 is 15 residues. CDR1 is MNHNY and CDR2 is SVGAGI in the germline V gene (reference sequence). The CDR3 here is CASSLLGRLSYEQYF. CDR3 nucleotides: TGTGCCAGCAGTCTCTTGGGACGTCTCTCCTACGAGCAGTACTTC.

Turning to this clone: Other nucleotide sequences in the sample specify the same CDR3. V is TRBV9 and J is TRBJ2-1, with unresolved D. This CDR3 contains 13 residues. Germline values: CDR1 SGDLS, CDR2 YYNGEE. V was pared by 0 bases and J by 6 bases, with 7 bases between. In DNA form, the CDR3 reads TGTGCCAGCAGCGTAGGACGGCTCAATGAGCAGTTCTTC. This codes for CASSVGRLNEQFF.

This clone was detected only a few times. The chain links TRBV15 to TRBJ2-3, with TRBD2 matching over 9 bases. V gave up 3 bases and J gave up 6 bases; unmatched junction bases: 7. This CDR3 has 15 amino acids. Germline CDR1 reads LNHNV; CDR2 reads YYDKDF (reference sequence). The CDR3 is CATSSYSGGKDTQYF. CDR3 bases: TGTGCCACCAGCAGTTATAGCGGGGGAAAGGATACGCAGTATTTT.

The CDR3 DNA is TGTGCCAGCCTATCTGCCTACGAGCAGTACTTC. Protein: CASLSAYEQYF. The V gene is TRBV6-1, the J gene TRBJ2-7; D is undetermined. V gave up 8 bases and J gave up 2 bases, with 7 bases separating them. The CDR3 covers 11 residues. CDR1 and CDR2 from the germline V gene are MNHNS and SASEGT.

This clone was seen a handful of times. The chain joins TRBV4-3 to TRBJ2-7; no definite D call. CDR1 and CDR2 (germline): LGHNA, YSLEER. The CDR3 spans 14 residues. V was trimmed by 0 bases and J by 1 base, leaving 7 bases between them. The CDR3 loop reads CASSQDDVSYEQYF. DNA for the CDR3: TGCGCCAGCAGCCAAGATGACGTTTCCTACGAGCAGTACTTC.

The V and J genes are TRBV5-4 and TRBJ2-7; 12 positions match TRBD2. The CDR3 is made up of 15 amino acids. J gave up 2 bases and V 4 bases, and 4 bases lay outside the gene matches. Germline assignment: CDR1 SGHNT and CDR2 YYREEE (reference sequence). The CDR3 DNA reads TGTGCCAGCAGCCCCACTAGCGGGGGGCCCTACGAGCAGTACTTC. This translates into CASSPTSGGPYEQYF.

For the CDR3, the DNA is TGTGCCAGCAGCCCTTCTAGAGACTATGGCTACACCTTC. This sequence encodes CASSPSRDYGYTF. The genes are TRBV5-4 and TRBJ1-2, with D unclear. V was shortened by 4 bases and J by 3 bases, with 10 bases between the two germline ends. The CDR3 consists of 13 residues. Germline loops: CDR1 SGHNT, CDR2 YYREEE (reference sequence).

The chain combines TRBV6-1 with TRBJ1-3; weak D call: TRBD1 (6 bases). Trimming pared 4 bases from V and 1 base from J, leaving 14 bases between. The CDR3 length is 16 residues. In germline, CDR1 is MNHNS, CDR2 SASEGT. The CDR3: CASSGTGYVSGNTIYF. CDR3 coding DNA: TGTGCCAGCAGTGGAACAGGGTATGTTTCTGGAAACACCATATATTTT.

By share, this clone ranks as medium-sized. The chain couples TRBV18 to TRBJ1-1; tentative D call: TRBD1 (5 bases). Germline V gene lookup returns CDR1 KGHSH and CDR2 LQKENI. The CDR3 covers 16 residues. The V end lost 3 bases, the J end lost 1 base, and 15 bases lay between the germline ends. The CDR3 spells CASSPLGEPRNTEAFF. As DNA, the CDR3 is TGTGCCAGCTCACCTCTAGGGGAGCCGAGGAACACTGAAGCTTTCTTT.

The genes are TRBV6-6 and TRBJ2-7, with a weak D call TRBD2 (7 bases). This CDR3 contains 14 residues. The germline gives CDR1 MNHNY, CDR2 SVGAGI (reference sequence). Deletions cut 2 bases from V and 6 bases from J, with 14 bases between. DNA for the CDR3: TGTGCCAGCAGTTACGAGGGGGGGGCCCGCGAGCAGTACTTC. The encoded protein is CASSYEGGAREQYF.

The chain employs TRBV7-2 and TRBJ1-2, with a weak D call TRBD1 (5 bases). The CDR3 is made up of 15 amino acids. The germline V and J ends were trimmed by 1 base and 1 base, with 10 bases remaining between them. CDR1 is SGHTA and CDR2 is FQGNSA in the germline V gene. CDR3 amino acids: CASSLGGERNYGYTF. In nucleotides, the CDR3 is TGTGCCAGCAGCTTAGGAGGGGAGCGTAACTATGGCTACACCTTC.

The rearrangement uses TRBV4-1 and TRBJ1-2, with TRBD1 identical over 7 bases. Germline V gene lookup returns CDR1 MGHRA and CDR2 YSYEKL. The CDR3 loop spans 14 amino acids. Unmatched junction bases numbered 4, after V lost 1 base and J lost 5 bases. As DNA, the CDR3 is TGCGCCAGCAGCCAAGGCGGGACAGATTATGGCTACACCTTC. Protein product: CASSQGGTDYGYTF.

V gene TRBV5-1 combines with J gene TRBJ2-5; 15 bases match TRBD2. This CDR3 spans 16 amino acids. The V gene end was trimmed by 4 bases and the J gene end by 4 bases; junction bases not matched to a gene: 5. From germline, CDR1 is SGHRS and CDR2 YFSETQ. The CDR3 DNA sequence: TGCGCCAGCAGCCCCGGACTAGCGGGAGGGGGAGAGACCCAGTACTTC. Protein sequence: CASSPGLAGGGETQYF.

This chain joins TRBV6-5 and TRBJ1-1; 10 bases map to TRBD1. CDR3 size: 13 residues. With 6 bases clipped from V and 7 bases from J, the junction kept 5 bases outside the gene matches. CDR1 is MNHEY and CDR2 is SVGAGI in the germline V gene. The CDR3 region has the DNA TGTGCCAGCAGACCCCGGACAGGGGGTGAAGCTTTCTTT. Its translation is CASRPRTGGEAFF.